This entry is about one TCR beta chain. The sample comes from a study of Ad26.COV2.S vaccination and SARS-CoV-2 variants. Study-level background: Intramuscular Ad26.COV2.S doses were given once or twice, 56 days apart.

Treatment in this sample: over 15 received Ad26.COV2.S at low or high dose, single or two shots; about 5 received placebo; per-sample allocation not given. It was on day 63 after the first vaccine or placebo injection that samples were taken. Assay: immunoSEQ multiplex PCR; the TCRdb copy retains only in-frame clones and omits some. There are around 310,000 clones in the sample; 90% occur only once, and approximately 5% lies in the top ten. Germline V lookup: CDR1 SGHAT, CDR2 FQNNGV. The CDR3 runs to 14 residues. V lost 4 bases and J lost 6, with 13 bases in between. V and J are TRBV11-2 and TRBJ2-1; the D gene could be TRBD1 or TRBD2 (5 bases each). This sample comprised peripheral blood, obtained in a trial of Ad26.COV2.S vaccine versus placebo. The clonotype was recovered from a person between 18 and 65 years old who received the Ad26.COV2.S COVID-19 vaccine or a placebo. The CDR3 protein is CASSSTGTTNEQFF. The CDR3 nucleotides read TGTGCCAGCAGCTCGACCGGGACCACCAATGAGCAGTTCTTC.